One and the same sample provided the 8 T cell receptor beta chains below, sequenced in a study of blood T cell repertoires in COVID-19. Assay: immunoSEQ multiplex PCR; the TCRdb copy retains only in-frame clones and omits some. The sample shows around 260,000 clones, about 91% of them seen only once. The sequenced material came from peripheral blood. The source of these receptors is a person aged 18-29 years with COVID-19, enrolled during active disease.

V gene TRBV5-4 combines with J gene TRBJ2-1, with 15 bases that match TRBD2. Per the germline V gene, CDR1 is SGHNT and CDR2 is YYREEE (reference sequence). This CDR3 region has 15 residues. With V trimmed by 6 bases and J by 9 bases, 7 bases remained unmatched. CDR3 nucleotides: TGTGCCAGCACCTCATGGACTAGCGGGAGGGGTGAGCAGTTCTTC. Protein product: CASTSWTSGRGEQFF.

This clone occurred once. The genes are TRBV6-5 and TRBJ2-3; D uncertain. Germline V gene lookup returns CDR1 MNHEY and CDR2 SVGAGI. This CDR3 has 13 amino acids. V was cut by 7 bases and J by 1 base, with 9 bases left in between. The CDR3 spells CASTRLGTDTQYF. The CDR3 DNA reads TGTGCCAGCACCCGCCTAGGCACAGATACGCAGTATTTT.

The chain links TRBV6-5 to TRBJ2-3; 9 nucleotides agree with TRBD2. The germline V gene has CDR1 MNHEY and CDR2 SVGAGI. This CDR3 has 15 residues. With 7 bases clipped from V and 3 bases from J, the junction kept 8 bases outside the gene matches. The CDR3 nucleotides are TGTGCCAGCACCCTCCTAGCGGGACCGACAGATACGCAGTATTTT. Residues: CASTLLAGPTDTQYF.

V is TRBV10-3 and J is TRBJ1-2; 7 nucleotides agree with TRBD1. This CDR3 is built from 11 residues. Per germline, CDR1 ENHRY and CDR2 SYGVKD. This CDR3 reads CATTDRARYTF. CDR3 bases: TGTGCTACTACCGACAGGGCGCGCTACACCTTC.

The genes are TRBV24-1 and TRBJ2-3; D uncertain. This CDR3 is 14 amino acids long. V lost 8 bases to trimming and J lost 2 bases, with 13 bases between them. Germline CDR1 KGHDR, CDR2 SFDVKD. CDR3 sequence: CATTPPYTTDTQYF. In DNA form, the CDR3 reads TGTGCCACCACTCCCCCCTATACCACAGATACGCAGTATTTT.

This rearrangement joins TRBV9 to TRBJ1-2; TRBD1 might be the D (5 bases). Per germline, CDR1 SGDLS and CDR2 YYNGEE. The V end was cut by 0 bases, the J end by 1 base, with 13 bases between. CDR3 length: 16 residues. Here the CDR3 DNA reads TGTGCCAGCAGCGTAGGTGACAGACAGTTTAACTATGGCTACACCTTC. Its translation is CASSVGDRQFNYGYTF.

The CDR3: CASRLWDRVTGELFF. In nucleotides, the CDR3 is TGTGCCAGCCGTCTTTGGGACAGGGTTACCGGGGAGCTGTTTTTT. The V call is TRBV6-5, the J call TRBJ2-2, with 9 positions matching TRBD1. V lost 8 bases and J lost 5; bases outside the gene matches: 9. The CDR3 sequence is 15 residues long. Germline CDR1 reads MNHEY; CDR2 reads SVGAGI.

The chain joins TRBV5-1 to TRBJ2-3, with TRBD2 as a possible D gene (6 bases). This CDR3 is built from 15 residues. Per the germline V gene, CDR1 is SGHRS and CDR2 is YFSETQ. Trimming pared 1 base from V and 1 base from J, leaving 10 bases between. Written as DNA, the CDR3 is TGCGCCAGCAGCTTGCCAGGCGGGGGCACAGATACGCAGTATTTT. It encodes CASSLPGGGTDTQYF.